Below, 32 T cell receptor beta chains from the same sample are listed, as sequenced in a study of CD8+ T cells in alopecia areata (dated by TCRdb to about 2018). The time point label of this sample denotes: roughly 26 weeks on oral tofacitinib. The sample's treatment or condition label is to be understood as: oral pan-JAK inhibitor, 5-10 mg twice daily. Library method: the immunoSEQ multiplex PCR assay. For TCR sequencing, RNA was extracted from every sample and reverse transcribed into cDNA to serve as template. What TCRdb holds here is the immuneACCESS table cut down to in-frame rearrangements. Part of the clones is not present; checked against another copy, under half of the missing clones reflect an unresolved V gene, and the others are unexplained. The sample contains more than 90,000 clones, approximately 54% of them found a single time. Jointly, the top ten make up 12% of the sample. This specimen consisted of CD8+ T cells sorted from blood, obtained at week 24, from a patient treated with tofacitinib. Source of these receptors: a human donor with alopecia areata.

The chain has TRBV5-6 and TRBJ2-7; no firm D call. The CDR3 spans 13 residues. In germline, CDR1 is SGHDT, CDR2 YYEEEE. V lost 3 bases, J lost 3 bases, and 10 bases lay in between. CDR3 nucleotide sequence: TGTGCCAGCAGCTCGTCGGAACTCTACGAGCAGTACTTC. Amino acid sequence: CASSSSELYEQYF.

V is TRBV5-4 and J is TRBJ1-1; no clear D gene. With 2 bases removed from V and 2 bases from J, the gap between germline ends came to 7 bases. This CDR3 region has 13 residues. Germline V lookup: CDR1 SGHNT, CDR2 YYREEE (reference sequence). CDR3 nucleotide sequence: TGTGCCAGCAGCTTAGCACCTAACACTGAAGCTTTCTTT. Protein product: CASSLAPNTEAFF. Full variable domain (rest looked up from reference TRBV5-4 and TRBJ1-1): ETGVTQSPTHLIKTRGQQVTLRCSSQSGHNTVSWYQQALGQGPQFIFQYYREEENGRGNFPPRFSGLQFPNYSSELNVNALELDDSALYLCASSLAPNTEAFFGQGTRLTVV.

The chain couples TRBV29-1 to TRBJ1-1; 9 bases map to TRBD1. Germline loops: CDR1 SQVTM, CDR2 ANQGSEA. Trimming took 5 bases from V and 4 from J; bases not matched to a gene: 5. The CDR3 is 13 amino acids. This CDR3 reads CSVSTGGGTEAFF. The CDR3 nucleotides are TGCAGCGTTTCTACAGGGGGCGGCACTGAAGCTTTCTTT.

This chain joins TRBV13 and TRBJ2-2, with no clear D. V was cut by 4 bases and J by 6 bases, with 9 bases left in between. CDR3 length equals 13 residues. Germline CDR1 is PRHDT and CDR2 is FYEKMQ (reference sequence). The CDR3 DNA follows: TGTGCCAGCAGCTCACAATTCCCCGGGGAGCTGTTTTTT. This translates into CASSSQFPGELFF.

A word on this clone: One end of the junction does not line up with germline, which may come from a read error. The rearrangement uses TRBV30 and TRBJ1-2; tentatively, D is TRBD1 (5 bases). The germline V gene has CDR1 GTSNPN and CDR2 SVGIG (reference sequence). The length of the CDR3 is 16 residues. CDR3 bases: TGTGCCTGGAGCGAGGACCTAACAGGCTCGGTGAATGGCTGCACCTTC. It encodes CAWSEDLTGSVNGCTF.

The chain is built from TRBV4-1 and TRBJ1-1; a weak D match, TRBD1 (5 bases). The CDR3 length is 16 residues. V lost 4 bases, J lost 0 bases, and 15 bases lay in between. The germline V gene encodes CDR1 MGHRA and CDR2 YSYEKL. The CDR3 region has the DNA TGCGCCAGCAGCCGGGGAATACAGGCTATGAACACTGAAGCTTTCTTT. This gives the protein CASSRGIQAMNTEAFF.

In nucleotides, the CDR3 is TGTGCCAGCTCACCACCGTCCGGGGACAGTCTTTACCATGGCTACACCTTC. It encodes CASSPPSGDSLYHGYTF. The genes are TRBV18 and TRBJ1-2; 7 bases are shared with TRBD1. This CDR3 has 17 residues. V was pared by 0 bases and J by 6 bases, with 13 bases of the junction left unmatched. Germline V gene sequence: CDR1 KGHSH, CDR2 LQKENI. The complete variable domain, with remaining parts taken from reference TRBV18 and TRBJ1-2, reads NAGVMQNPRHLVRRRGQEARLRCSPMKGHSHVYWYRQLPEEGLKFMVYLQKENIIDESGMPKERFSAEFPKEGPSILRIQQVVRGDSAAYFCASSPPSGDSLYHGYTFGSGTRLTVV.

The J gene is TRBJ1-3, the V gene TRBV29-1; no clear D gene. Trimming left V 5 bases short and J 2 bases short, with 25 bases between. The CDR3 spans 18 residues. Germline V gene sequence: CDR1 SQVTM, CDR2 ANQGSEA. Here the CDR3 DNA reads TGCAGCGTTTTGCTTACCACACCCGACCCTTTTACTGGAAACACCATATATTTT. Its translation is CSVLLTTPDPFTGNTIYF. Using reference TRBV29-1 and TRBJ1-3 for the parts outside the CDR3, the full variable domain is SAVISQKPSRDICQRGTSLTIQCQVDSQVTMMFWYRQQPGQSLTLIATANQGSEATYESGFVIDKFPISRPNLTFSTLTVSNMSPEDSSIYLCSVLLTTPDPFTGNTIYFGEGSWLTVV.

This clone was counted a few times. The chain uses TRBV27 and TRBJ2-1; D uncertain. V lost 3 bases to trimming and J lost 0 bases, with 9 bases between them. Germline assignment: CDR1 MNHEY and CDR2 SMNVEV (reference sequence). This CDR3 comprises 15 residues. The CDR3 region is CASSFDASSYNEQFF. CDR3 coding DNA: TGTGCCAGCAGTTTTGATGCTAGCTCCTACAATGAGCAGTTCTTC.

The rearrangement links TRBV9 to TRBJ2-3, with 11 bases that match TRBD1. V was pared by 0 bases and J by 6 bases, with 9 bases of the junction left unmatched. CDR1 and CDR2 from the germline V gene are SGDLS and YYNGEE. There are 17 residues in the CDR3. As DNA, the CDR3 is TGTGCCAGCAGCGTAGATTGGACAGGGGGCGAGTCGGATACGCAGTATTTT. Amino acid sequence: CASSVDWTGGESDTQYF.

This clone was recorded only once. The chain links TRBV9 to TRBJ1-2; D is undetermined. CDR1 is SGDLS and CDR2 is YYNGEE in the germline V gene. The CDR3 has 14 residues. The V end was cut by 3 bases, the J end by 5 bases, with 14 bases between. CDR3 sequence (DNA): TGTGCCAGCAGCGGGCTCCCCAGCGAGTATGGCTACACCTTC. Its protein is CASSGLPSEYGYTF.

This clone showed up just a few times. J is TRBJ2-3 and V is TRBV19; D gene unclear. The V gene's germline CDR1 is LNHDA and CDR2 SQIVND (reference sequence). Trimming left V 7 bases short and J 2 bases short, with 10 bases between. The CDR3 spans 13 residues. The CDR3, as DNA: TGTGCCAGTATACCACAGAACACAGATACGCAGTATTTT. Its protein is CASIPQNTDTQYF.

The chain uses TRBV27 and TRBJ2-1, with D possibly TRBD2 on 7 matching bases. V dropped 8 bases and J dropped 7 bases, with 21 bases sitting between them. Germline CDR1 reads MNHEY; CDR2 reads SMNVEV (reference sequence). The CDR3 is 15 amino acids. DNA of the CDR3: TGTGCCAGCGGGTTAGGGGGGGGCATTGGTAATGAGCAGTTCTTC. Its translation is CASGLGGGIGNEQFF.

The chain carries TRBV25-1 and TRBJ2-7; 11 bases match TRBD2. Germline assignment: CDR1 MGHDK and CDR2 SYGVNS. Germline trimming cut 6 bases from V and 5 bases from J; bases unmatched to any gene: 6. This CDR3 has 14 residues. CDR3 nucleotide sequence: TGTGCCAGCAGCACTAGCGGGGGTTACGACGAGCAGTACTTC. Protein: CASSTSGGYDEQYF.

In nucleotides, the CDR3 is TGTGCCACCAGGGGGGACAACTCTCTTAACTATGGCTACACCTTC. Translation gives CATRGDNSLNYGYTF. J is TRBJ1-2 and V is TRBV15; TRBD1 is a possible D gene (6 bases). The CDR3 consists of 15 residues. Germline V gene sequence: CDR1 LNHNV, CDR2 YYDKDF (reference sequence). Trimming pared 6 bases from V and 1 base from J, leaving 15 bases between.

This chain connects TRBV2 to TRBJ2-2; 11 bases fit TRBD1. The V gene's germline CDR1 is SNHLY and CDR2 FYNNEI. The CDR3 loop spans 16 amino acids. With 11 bases clipped from V and 2 bases from J, the junction kept 10 bases outside the gene matches. The CDR3 is CAQLRTGGGNTGELFF. DNA of the CDR3: TGTGCCCAGCTGAGGACAGGGGGCGGAAACACCGGGGAGCTGTTTTTT.

CDR3: CASSRDSYGYTF. The CDR3 DNA follows: TGTGCCAGCAGCCGGGACAGCTATGGCTACACCTTC. This chain joins TRBV11-1 and TRBJ1-2; 7 nucleotides agree with TRBD1. J lost 4 bases, V lost 5 bases, and 1 base had no gene match. Germline V CDR1 and CDR2: SGHAT, FQDESV (reference sequence). The CDR3 contains 12 residues.

There are a few counts of this clone. This sequence joins TRBV2 and TRBJ2-1; D gene unclear. The germline gives CDR1 SNHLY, CDR2 FYNNEI. The CDR3 loop spans 14 amino acids. Trimming cost V 3 bases and J 1 base, with 7 bases left between them. CDR3 nucleotides: TGTGCCAGCAGTGAGCGGACGTCCTACAATGAGCAGTTCTTC. Its translation: CASSERTSYNEQFF.

This clone was picked up a small number of times. V is TRBV12-5 and J is TRBJ1-1; D is unclear. The germline V gene has CDR1 LGHNT and CDR2 FRNRAP. The CDR3 is made up of 13 amino acids. With 7 bases removed from V and 1 base from J, the gap between germline ends came to 10 bases. This CDR3 reads CASAITRNTEAFF. The CDR3 coding sequence is TGTGCTAGTGCCATCACGAGGAACACTGAAGCTTTCTTT.

The chain has TRBV5-1 and TRBJ1-1; D not certain. Trimming pared 2 bases from V and 4 bases from J, leaving 12 bases between. CDR1 is SGHRS and CDR2 is YFSETQ in the germline V gene. The CDR3 extends over 14 amino acids. The CDR3 DNA reads as TGCGCCAGCAGCTTCCAGCCGGCGGGCACTGAAGCTTTCTTT. This codes for CASSFQPAGTEAFF.

This clone appeared a single time. The chain employs TRBV11-2 and TRBJ2-7; 8 nucleotides agree with TRBD1. With 6 bases clipped from V and 6 bases from J, the junction kept 13 bases outside the gene matches. Germline loops: CDR1 SGHAT, CDR2 FQNNGV. The length of the CDR3 is 15 residues. CDR3 DNA sequence: TGTGCCAGCAGTTCCCCGACAGGGGAGCACGTCGAGCAGTACTTC. It is translated as CASSSPTGEHVEQYF.

In regard to this clone: One end of the junction is discordant with germline, which a read error may explain. V is TRBV5-1 and J is TRBJ1-2; TRBD1 matches at 9 bases. The CDR3 loop spans 13 amino acids. Germline V gene sequence: CDR1 SGHRS, CDR2 YFSETQ. CDR3 in DNA: TGCGCCAGCAGCTATACAGGGGGCGCTGGCCACACCTTC. This codes for CASSYTGGAGHTF.

A few counts support this clone. The chain links TRBV29-1 to TRBJ1-1; 8 nucleotides agree with TRBD1. The CDR3 sequence is 12 residues long. The V segment lost 7 bases and the J segment 3 bases; nucleotides outside the gene matches: 4. CDR1 is SQVTM and CDR2 is ANQGSEA in the germline V gene. Here the CDR3 DNA reads TGCAGCGGTATGGACAGGGACACTGAAGCTTTCTTT. This encodes CSGMDRDTEAFF.

This chain connects TRBV5-1 to TRBJ2-6; TRBD1 agrees at 7 bases. The CDR3 is 18 amino acids. CDR1 is SGHRS, CDR2 YFSETQ, per germline. The trim removed 3 bases at V and 0 bases at J, leaving 9 bases unmatched. The CDR3 region is CASSSGTELYSGANVLTF. CDR3 coding DNA: TGCGCCAGCAGCTCCGGGACAGAATTATACTCTGGGGCCAACGTCCTGACTTTC.

This clone was observed a handful of times. V gene TRBV2 combines with J gene TRBJ1-6; D gene ambiguous. V lost 2 bases and J lost 16, with 12 bases in between. This CDR3 has 12 amino acids. CDR1 SNHLY and CDR2 FYNNEI come from the germline V gene. The CDR3 loop reads CASSEPQALLHF. CDR3 DNA: TGTGCCAGCAGTGAACCCCAGGCCCTACTCCACTTT.

The CDR3 loop is CASSPRSQRDYGYTF. In DNA form, the CDR3 reads TGTGCCAGCTCACCACGTTCCCAGAGAGACTATGGCTACACCTTC. J is TRBJ1-2 and V is TRBV18; D not certain. The CDR3 covers 15 residues. Germline CDR1 is KGHSH and CDR2 is LQKENI. V lost 1 base and J 3 bases, leaving 12 bases between the germline ends.

The chain links TRBV30 to TRBJ1-1; D is uncertain. The CDR3 runs 17 residues. V was trimmed by 0 bases and J by 1 base, leaving 18 bases between them. Germline assignment: CDR1 GTSNPN and CDR2 SVGIG (reference sequence). CDR3 nucleotide sequence: TGTGCCTGGAGTGTACACGCGCGCGAAAGTCGGAACACTGAAGCTTTCTTT. It specifies CAWSVHARESRNTEAFF.

This clone was detected a few times. The chain has TRBV27 and TRBJ1-4, with a possible D match to TRBD1 (5 bases). With 4 bases removed from V and 7 bases from J, the gap between germline ends came to 16 bases. The CDR3 extends over 15 amino acids. Germline CDR1 reads MNHEY; CDR2 reads SMNVEV (reference sequence). The CDR3, as DNA: TGTGCCAGCAGTTCTCCCAGGGCGAGGAGTGAAAAACTGTTTTTT. It specifies CASSSPRARSEKLFF.

Here the CDR3 reads CASSVGDRQNTGELFF. The CDR3 nucleotides are TGCGCCAGCAGCGTGGGGGACAGGCAGAACACCGGGGAGCTGTTTTTT. The chain joins TRBV5-1 to TRBJ2-2; 8 bases align to TRBD1. There are 16 residues in the CDR3. V lost 4 bases, J lost 1 base, and 6 bases stayed unmatched. Germline V gene sequence: CDR1 SGHRS, CDR2 YFSETQ.

This clone was recorded once. The genes are TRBV6-5 and TRBJ2-2; 9 bases are shared with TRBD1. The CDR3 consists of 15 residues. Germline V CDR1 and CDR2: MNHEY, SVGAGI. V shed 2 bases and J 5 bases; nucleotides not matched to a gene: 3. The CDR3: CASSYEQGATGELFF. As DNA, the CDR3 is TGTGCCAGCAGTTACGAACAGGGGGCAACCGGGGAGCTGTTTTTT.

This chain links TRBV29-1 with TRBJ2-1, with D perhaps TRBD2 (6 bases). The CDR3 sequence is 12 residues long. V lost 0 bases, J lost 8 bases, and 8 bases lay in between. CDR1 is SQVTM, CDR2 ANQGSEA, per germline. The CDR3 nucleotides read TGCAGCGTTGAAGAGTGGAGGGATGAGCAGTTCTTC. Its translation is CSVEEWRDEQFF.

The chain carries TRBV5-1 and TRBJ2-7, with D possibly matching TRBD2 (6 bases). The CDR3 has 12 amino acids. Germline CDR1 and CDR2: SGHRS and YFSETQ. V lost 6 bases and J 5 bases, leaving 12 bases between the germline ends. This chain's CDR3 is CASTYGEDEQYF. The CDR3 region has the DNA TGCGCCAGCACTTACGGGGAGGACGAGCAGTACTTC. Complete variable domain (other parts from reference TRBV5-1 and TRBJ2-7): KAGVTQTPRYLIKTRGQQVTLSCSPISGHRSVSWYQQTPGQGLQFLFEYFSETQRNKGNFPGRFSGRQFSNSRSEMNVSTLELGDSALYLCASTYGEDEQYFGPGTRLTVT.